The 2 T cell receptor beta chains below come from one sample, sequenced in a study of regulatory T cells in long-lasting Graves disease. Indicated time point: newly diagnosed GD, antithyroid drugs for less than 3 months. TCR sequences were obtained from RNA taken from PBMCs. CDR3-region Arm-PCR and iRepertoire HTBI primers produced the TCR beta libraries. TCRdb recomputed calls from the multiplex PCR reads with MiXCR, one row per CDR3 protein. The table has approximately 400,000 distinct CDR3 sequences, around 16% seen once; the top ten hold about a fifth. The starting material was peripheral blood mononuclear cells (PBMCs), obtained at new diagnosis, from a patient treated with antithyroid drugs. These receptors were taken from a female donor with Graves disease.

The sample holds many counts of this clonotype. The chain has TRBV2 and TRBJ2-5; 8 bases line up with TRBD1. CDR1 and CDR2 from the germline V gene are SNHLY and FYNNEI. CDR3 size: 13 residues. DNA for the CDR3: TGTGCTGCGGGCAGGGGGCGAAGAGAGACCCAGTACTTC. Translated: CAAGRGRRETQYF. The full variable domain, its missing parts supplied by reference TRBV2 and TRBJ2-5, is EPEVTQTPSHQVTQMGQEVILRCVPISNHLYFYWYRQILGQKVEFLVSFYNNEISEKSEIFDDQFSVERPDGSNFTLKIRSTKLEDSAMYFCAAGRGRRETQYFGPGTRLLVL.

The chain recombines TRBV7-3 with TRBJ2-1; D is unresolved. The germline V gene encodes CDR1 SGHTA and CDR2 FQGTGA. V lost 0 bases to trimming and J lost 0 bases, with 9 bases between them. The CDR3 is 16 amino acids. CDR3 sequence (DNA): TGTGCCAGCAGCTTAACCCCCAAGTGCTCCTACAATGAGCAGTTCTTC. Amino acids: CASSLTPKCSYNEQFF.